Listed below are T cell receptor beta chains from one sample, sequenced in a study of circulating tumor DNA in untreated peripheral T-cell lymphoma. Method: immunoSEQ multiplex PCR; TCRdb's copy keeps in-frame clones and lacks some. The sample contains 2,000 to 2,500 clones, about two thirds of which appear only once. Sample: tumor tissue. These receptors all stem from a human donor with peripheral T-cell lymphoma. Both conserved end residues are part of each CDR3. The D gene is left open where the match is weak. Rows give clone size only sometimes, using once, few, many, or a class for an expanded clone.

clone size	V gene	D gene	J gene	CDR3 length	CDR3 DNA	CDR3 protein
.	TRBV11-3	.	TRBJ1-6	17	TGTGCCAGCACTTTTTCGCCCGGACCTACCTATAATTCACCCCTCCACTTT	CASTFSPGPTYNSPLHF
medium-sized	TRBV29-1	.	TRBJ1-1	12	TGCAGCGTTCTTGAAAACGGTCCTGAAGCTTTCTTT	CSVLENGPEAFF
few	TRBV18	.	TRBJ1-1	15	TGTGCCAGCTCACCACCCCAGCACGTGAACACTGAAGCTTTCTTT	CASSPPQHVNTEAFF
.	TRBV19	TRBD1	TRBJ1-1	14	TGTGCCAATAATACCACGACAGGGGGCCCTGAAGCTTTCTTT	CANNTTTGGPEAFF
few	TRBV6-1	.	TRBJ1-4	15	TGTGCCAGCAGTGAAGCGCCGACAACTAATGAAAAACTGTTTTTT	CASSEAPTTNEKLFF
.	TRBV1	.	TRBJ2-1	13	TGCGCCAGCAGCCAAGGGGCCTACAATGAGCAGTTCTTC	CASSQGAYNEQFF
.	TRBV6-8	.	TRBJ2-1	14	TGTGCCAGCAGTTACGTGGGGGACCCCAATGAACAGTTCTTC	CASSYVGDPNEQFF
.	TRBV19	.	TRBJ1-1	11	TGTGCCAGTAGTATTGGTGCTGAAGCTTTCTTT	CASSIGAEAFF
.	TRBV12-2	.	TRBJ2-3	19	TGTGCAAGTCGCTTACCCTCCGGGGTAGCGGTAACTAGCACAGATACGCAGTATTTT	CASRLPSGVAVTSTDTQYF
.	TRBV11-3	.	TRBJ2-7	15	TGTGCCAGCAGCTCCATTAGGGGGGGCCAATACGAGCAGTACTTC	CASSSIRGGQYEQYF
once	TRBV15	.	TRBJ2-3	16	TGTGCCACCAGCGGTTATTCGGGGAGAGGAGCAGATACGCAGTATTTT	CATSGYSGRGADTQYF
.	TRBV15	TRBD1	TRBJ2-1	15	TGTGCCACCAGCGACCCGGAACAGGGGGCTGGTAAGCAGTTCTTC	CATSDPEQGAGKQFF
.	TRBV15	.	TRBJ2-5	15	TGTGCCACCAGCAGAGATCGCAGACAGGAAGAGACCCAGTACTTC	CATSRDRRQEETQYF